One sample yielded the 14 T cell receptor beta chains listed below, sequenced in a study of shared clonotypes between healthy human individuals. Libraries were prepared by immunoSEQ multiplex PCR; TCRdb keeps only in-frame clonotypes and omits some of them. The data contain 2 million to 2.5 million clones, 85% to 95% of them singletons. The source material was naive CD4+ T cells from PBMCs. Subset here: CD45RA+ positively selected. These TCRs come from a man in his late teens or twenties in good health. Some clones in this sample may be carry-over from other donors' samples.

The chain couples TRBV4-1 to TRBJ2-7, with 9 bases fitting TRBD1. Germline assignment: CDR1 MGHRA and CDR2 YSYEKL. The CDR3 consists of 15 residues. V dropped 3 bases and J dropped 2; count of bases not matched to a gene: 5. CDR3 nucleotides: TGCGCCAGCAGCCAGGGGACAGGGCATCCCTACGAGCAGTACTTC. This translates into CASSQGTGHPYEQYF.

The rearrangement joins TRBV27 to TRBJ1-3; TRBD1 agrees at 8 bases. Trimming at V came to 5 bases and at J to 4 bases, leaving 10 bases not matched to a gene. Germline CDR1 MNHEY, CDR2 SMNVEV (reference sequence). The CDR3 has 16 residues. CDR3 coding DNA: TGTGCCAGCAGTCGGACCGGGACAGGCTACGGAAACACCATATATTTT. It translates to CASSRTGTGYGNTIYF.

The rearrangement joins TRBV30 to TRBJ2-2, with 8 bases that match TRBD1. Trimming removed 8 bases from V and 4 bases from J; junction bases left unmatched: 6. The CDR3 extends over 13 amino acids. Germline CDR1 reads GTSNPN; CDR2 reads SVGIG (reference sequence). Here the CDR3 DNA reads TGTGCCGGGCAGGGGGCCATCACCGGGGAGCTGTTTTTT. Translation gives CAGQGAITGELFF.

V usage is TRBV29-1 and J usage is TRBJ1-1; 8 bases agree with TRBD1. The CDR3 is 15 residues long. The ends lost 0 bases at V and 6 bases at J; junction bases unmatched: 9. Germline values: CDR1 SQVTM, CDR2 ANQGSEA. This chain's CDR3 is CSVEDVQGVIPEAFF. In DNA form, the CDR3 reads TGCAGCGTTGAAGATGTACAGGGGGTCATCCCTGAAGCTTTCTTT.

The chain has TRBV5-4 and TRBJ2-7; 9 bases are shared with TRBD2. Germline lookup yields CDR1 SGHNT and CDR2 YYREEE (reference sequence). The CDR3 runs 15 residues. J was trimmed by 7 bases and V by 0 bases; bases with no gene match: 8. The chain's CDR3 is CASSLAGAGGGEQYF. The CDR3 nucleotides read TGTGCCAGCAGCTTGGCCGGAGCGGGAGGAGGTGAGCAGTACTTC.

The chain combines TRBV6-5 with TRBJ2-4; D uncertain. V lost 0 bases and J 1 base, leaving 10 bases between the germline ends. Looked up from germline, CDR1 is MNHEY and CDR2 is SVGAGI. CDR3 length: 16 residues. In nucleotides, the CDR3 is TGTGCCAGCAGTTACTCAAGGGCCGGGGCCAAAAACATTCAGTACTTC. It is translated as CASSYSRAGAKNIQYF.

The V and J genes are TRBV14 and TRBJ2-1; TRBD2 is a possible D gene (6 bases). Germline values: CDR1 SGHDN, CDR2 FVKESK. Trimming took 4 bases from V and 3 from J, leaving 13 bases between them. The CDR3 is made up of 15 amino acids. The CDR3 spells CASSPRRRVYNEQFF. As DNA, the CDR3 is TGTGCCAGCAGCCCCCGGAGGAGGGTCTACAATGAGCAGTTCTTC.

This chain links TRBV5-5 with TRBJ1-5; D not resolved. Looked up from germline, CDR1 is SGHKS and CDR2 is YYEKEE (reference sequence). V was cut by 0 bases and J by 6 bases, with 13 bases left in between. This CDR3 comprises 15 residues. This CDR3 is CASSLAVGFSQPQHF. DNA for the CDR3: TGTGCCAGCAGCTTGGCTGTGGGCTTCAGTCAGCCCCAGCATTTT.

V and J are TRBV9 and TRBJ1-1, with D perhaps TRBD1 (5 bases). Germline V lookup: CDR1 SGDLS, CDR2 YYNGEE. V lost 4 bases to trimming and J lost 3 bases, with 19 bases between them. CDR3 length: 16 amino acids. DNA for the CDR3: TGTGCCAGCAGCTTAACCTTTGGGGGGACGGACACTGAAGCTTTCTTT. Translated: CASSLTFGGTDTEAFF.

The DNA for the CDR3 is TGTGCCAGCAGCTTAGCGAGGTGGGGGGGGATCCCCGACGAGCAGTACTTC. Translated: CASSLARWGGIPDEQYF. V usage is TRBV7-7 and J usage is TRBJ2-7; 7 bases line up with TRBD2. Per the germline V gene, CDR1 is SSHAT and CDR2 is FNYEAQ (reference sequence). This CDR3 contains 17 residues. J was trimmed by 5 bases and V by 0 bases; bases with no gene match: 13.

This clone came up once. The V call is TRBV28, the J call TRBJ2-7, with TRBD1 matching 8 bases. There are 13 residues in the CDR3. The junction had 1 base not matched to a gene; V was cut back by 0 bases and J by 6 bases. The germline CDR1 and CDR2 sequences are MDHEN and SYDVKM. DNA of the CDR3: TGTGCCAGCAGTTTATGGACAGGGGTCGAGCAGTACTTC. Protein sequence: CASSLWTGVEQYF.

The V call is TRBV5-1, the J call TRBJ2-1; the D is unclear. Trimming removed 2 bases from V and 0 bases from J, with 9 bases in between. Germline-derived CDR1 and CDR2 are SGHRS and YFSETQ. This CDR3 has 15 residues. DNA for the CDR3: TGCGCCAGCAGCTTTTCTTCGAGCTCCTACAATGAGCAGTTCTTC. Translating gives CASSFSSSSYNEQFF.

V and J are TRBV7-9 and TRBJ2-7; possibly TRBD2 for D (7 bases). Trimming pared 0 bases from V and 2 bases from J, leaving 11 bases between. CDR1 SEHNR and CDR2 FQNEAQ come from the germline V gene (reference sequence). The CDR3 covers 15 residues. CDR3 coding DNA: TGTGCCAGCAGCTTAGCGTCGGGGGGCGCCTACGAGCAGTACTTC. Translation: CASSLASGGAYEQYF.

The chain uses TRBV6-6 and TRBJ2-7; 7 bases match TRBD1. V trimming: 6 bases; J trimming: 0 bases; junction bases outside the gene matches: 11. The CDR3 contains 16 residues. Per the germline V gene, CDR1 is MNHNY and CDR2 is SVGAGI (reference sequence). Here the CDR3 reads CASSPPPPGGSYEQYF. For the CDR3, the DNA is TGTGCCAGCAGCCCCCCCCCGCCAGGGGGCTCCTACGAGCAGTACTTC.